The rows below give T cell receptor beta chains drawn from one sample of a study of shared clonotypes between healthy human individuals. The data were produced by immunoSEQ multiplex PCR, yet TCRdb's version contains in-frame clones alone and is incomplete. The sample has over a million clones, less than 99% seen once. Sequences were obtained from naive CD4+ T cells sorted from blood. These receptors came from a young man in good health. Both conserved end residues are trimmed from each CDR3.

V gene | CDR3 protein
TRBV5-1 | ASSLGSGAYEQY
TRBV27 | ASSLNQGIGNTIY
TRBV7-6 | ASSRLEGDRAEAF
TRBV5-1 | ASSSPGGLTNEKLF
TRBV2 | ASSGKEFYEQY
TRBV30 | AWIVRVLEQF
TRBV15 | ATSYKTGSTEAF
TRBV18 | ASSPWSGTLGQETQY
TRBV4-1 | ASSQDWVETQY
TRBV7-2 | ASSLGGGRDTQY
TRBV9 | ASSVESRGRWVLGNQPQH
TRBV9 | ASSVGGLAGGRRLQETQY
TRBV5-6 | ASSLEGQASQPQH
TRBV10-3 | AISESKVGQGNTIY
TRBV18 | ASSPGTDYEQY
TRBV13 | ASSEGFRDEGTDTQY
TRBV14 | ASSPQMDNEQF
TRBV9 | ASSVEPSDSKLF
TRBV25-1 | ASSDSRTANYEQY
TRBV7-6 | ASSLTQGAPQH
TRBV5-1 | ASSPSTIKETQY
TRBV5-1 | ASSLLAGDQPQH
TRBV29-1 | SVVAGGFVETQY
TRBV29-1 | SALTGTWGYT
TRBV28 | ASTSSRDRVYEQY
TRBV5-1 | ASSSGDLGTYNEQF
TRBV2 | ASSESTPYEQY
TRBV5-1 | ASSLSGSSNEQF
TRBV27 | ASRTSSGTQY
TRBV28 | ASSLRGHSNQPQH
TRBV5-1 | ASSLASGRNNEQF
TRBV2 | ASSEVLAGGETQY
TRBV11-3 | ASSQTGVGLEKLF
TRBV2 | ASSDGLAGVQF
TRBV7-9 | ASSLGGRATGELF
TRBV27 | ASSSSGRLGVYEQY
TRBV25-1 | ASSGDGGSNYGYT
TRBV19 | ASSPRGNTEAF
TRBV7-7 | ASSRGPSQGEQF
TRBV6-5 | ASSYLGTSYGYT
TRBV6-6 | ASSYGPAGANYGYT
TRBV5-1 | ASSLSQGYEQY
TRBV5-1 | ASSLAYRGEEKLF
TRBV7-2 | ASSLGSVSHKNEQF